These T cell receptor beta chains were read from a single sample in a study of T cells expressing NK-cell markers. TCRdb re-called the 5' RACE reads and gives one entry per CDR3 protein, without DNA. The repertoire table contains hundreds of thousands of distinct CDR3 sequences. The sequencing input was blood T cells: a sorted CD56 or NKG2C T cell subset, CD4+ or CD8+ T cells, or bulk PBMC T cells (not recorded which). The receptors here all came from a woman aged 18 to 75 in good health. Both conserved end residues are part of each CDR3. Fields, in order: V gene, J gene, CDR3 protein.

TRBV6-1	TRBJ2-7	CASSPLGSYYEQYF
TRBV7-9	TRBJ1-1	CASSLGTGVNTEAFF
TRBV7-3	TRBJ1-1	CASRVSGGSEAFF
TRBV29-1	TRBJ1-2	CSGGLASSHGYTF
TRBV3-1	TRBJ1-4	CASSPTGTGKLFF
TRBV12-3/TRBV12-4	TRBJ2-5	CASSHLTGGRQETQYF
TRBV5-1	TRBJ2-7	CASSFSGKSSYEQYF
TRBV4-2	TRBJ2-3	CASSQGQGQDTQYF
TRBV6-1	TRBJ2-1	CASSAGTGYNEQFF
TRBV7-2	TRBJ1-6	CASSLRSTYNSPLHF
TRBV7-9	TRBJ2-2	CASRPTGELFF
TRBV20-1	TRBJ2-1	CSAPLAGNYNEQFF
TRBV27	TRBJ2-7	CASQLGSYEQYF
TRBV10-1	TRBJ2-6	CASSDWGLSGANVLTF
TRBV12-3/TRBV12-4	TRBJ1-2	CASSSSGAGYTF
TRBV7-8	TRBJ2-7	CASSQRDLQYF
TRBV20-1	TRBJ2-3	CSAMRGTSGDTQYF
TRBV6-1	TRBJ1-1	CASRPPGTGVSTEAFF
TRBV5-1	TRBJ1-1	CASTLRENTEAFF
TRBV5-1	TRBJ1-6	CASSPFLGSSSYNSPLHF
TRBV20-1	TRBJ1-1	CSASFRTMNTEAFF
TRBV4-3	TRBJ2-3	CASSHRGGGDADTQYF
TRBV28	TRBJ2-7	CASSLITGPYEQYF
TRBV4-3	TRBJ2-3	CASSQEGTGGRDTQYF
TRBV7-2	TRBJ1-6	CASSLASQGTSPLHF
TRBV4-3	TRBJ2-1	CASSHTWGPGTYNEQFF
TRBV4-1	TRBJ2-3	CASSQVARKSTDTQYF
TRBV30	TRBJ2-1	CAWRRTLNEQFF
TRBV12-3/TRBV12-4	TRBJ2-1	CASTWTGGNNEQFF
TRBV10-3	TRBJ2-1	CAARGTSGGEAYNEQFF
TRBV27	TRBJ1-1	CASSLSGTGPEAFF
TRBV6-1	TRBJ1-2	CASNQERGLNYGYTF
TRBV9	TRBJ1-2	CASSVDGMGGGYTF
TRBV4-2	TRBJ2-1	CASSQGPGLPTSSYNEQFF
TRBV20-1	TRBJ1-1	CSARERLTEAFF
TRBV19	TRBJ1-5	CASSIGWGKGIYQPQHF
TRBV20-1	TRBJ1-1	CSASLGPGNTEAFF
TRBV30	TRBJ1-4	CASDSSRGTTNEKLFF
TRBV12-3/TRBV12-4	TRBJ2-3	CASRGSGTSTDTQYF
TRBV6-2/TRBV6-3	TRBJ2-7	CASTKGEAYEQYF
TRBV4-2	TRBJ2-5	CASSEEVPGGAYQETQYF
TRBV12-3/TRBV12-4	TRBJ2-7	CASSFGGRAGYEQYF
TRBV5-1	TRBJ1-5	CASSLMGSGNQPQHF
TRBV24-1	TRBJ2-7	CATSQLGYEQYF
TRBV6-5	TRBJ2-3	CASSYSIQGGDTQYF
TRBV29-1	TRBJ2-1	CSVVRATEQFF
TRBV20-1	TRBJ1-1	CSEQRPNTEAFF
TRBV20-1	TRBJ2-1	CSASRRGAGYNEQFF
TRBV9	TRBJ2-6	CASSERTGAHSGANVLTF
TRBV14	TRBJ2-7	CASSQEKVKAYEQYF
TRBV5-1	TRBJ2-7	CASRQTGEYEQYF
TRBV11-2	TRBJ2-1	CASSFTSLEQFF
TRBV5-4	TRBJ2-5	CASSDTGTGPIGTQYF
TRBV7-8	TRBJ2-2	CASSLAEGTNTGELFF
TRBV5-6	TRBJ2-5	CASSLAARGQETQYF